These T cell receptor beta chains were read from a single sample in a study of cytomegalovirus exposure and HLA in healthy donors. Sequencing used immunoSEQ multiplex PCR; TCRdb keeps in-frame clones, though not all of them. Of about 51,000 clones listed, 81% are singletons. The sample was PBMCs. These receptors all stem from a boy younger than 18 in good health and CMV-seropositive. CDR3s include the opening cysteine and the closing phenylalanine or tryptophan. The order of the fields is V gene, D gene, clone size, J gene, CDR3 protein, CDR3 DNA. D genes are given only for firm matches. The listing skips clone size in some rows; elsewhere it reads once, few, many or a size class.

>TRBV7-8|-|-|TRBJ1-3
CASSRQDSGNTIYF
TGTGCCAGCAGCCGTCAGGACTCTGGAAACACCATATATTTT
>TRBV2|TRBD2|-|TRBJ2-6
CASNRAGGPAGANVLTF
TGTGCCAGCAATCGGGCGGGGGGGCCGGCCGGGGCCAACGTCCTGACTTTC
>TRBV9|-|-|TRBJ1-2
CASSVDDSFYGYTF
TGTGCCAGCAGCGTAGATGACAGTTTCTATGGCTACACCTTC
>TRBV6-5|-|-|TRBJ1-2
CASCKFPGYGYTF
TGTGCCAGCTGTAAGTTTCCCGGTTATGGCTACACCTTC
>TRBV7-8|TRBD2|-|TRBJ2-1
CASSPKGGGGFYNEQFF
TGTGCCAGCAGCCCAAAGGGTGGGGGGGGGTTCTACAATGAGCAGTTCTTC
>TRBV5-4|-|once|TRBJ2-5
CASRGGPREEETQYF
TGTGCCAGCAGGGGGGGGCCCCGCGAGGAGGAGACCCAGTACTTC
>TRBV6-1|TRBD1|-|TRBJ1-5
CASSEARYRDRVLGQPQHF
TGTGCCAGCAGTGAAGCGAGATACCGTGACAGGGTACTGGGTCAGCCCCAGCATTTT
>TRBV4-1|-|once|TRBJ2-7
CASSQDRRGGSYEQYF
TGCGCCAGCAGCCAAGACCGGAGGGGCGGGTCCTACGAGCAGTACTTC
>TRBV18|TRBD1|-|TRBJ2-5
CASSPTGQASIGTQYF
TGTGCCAGCTCACCAACGGGACAGGCCTCAATCGGGACCCAGTACTTC
>TRBV27|-|-|TRBJ2-7
CASSAYGLPTYEQYF
TGTGCCAGCAGTGCCTACGGACTGCCAACCTACGAGCAGTACTTC
>TRBV5-5|TRBD2|-|TRBJ2-2
CASSLMGRGASAGELFF
TGTGCCAGCAGCTTGATGGGGCGGGGGGCCAGCGCCGGGGAGCTGTTTTTT